Below, 24 T cell receptor beta chains from the same sample are listed, as sequenced in a study of PD-1 blockade in mismatch repair-deficient tumors listed by TCRdb under 2017. The library was made by the immunoSEQ multiplex PCR assay. Drawn from immuneACCESS, this table holds only the in-frame rearrangements with V and J called that TCRdb kept. Clones are partly lost; checked studies trace under half to an unresolved V gene and leave the rest unexplained. This sample has 40,000 or so clones in its table, and around four fifths of those were observed once. Clones ranked in the top ten supply about 1% of the sample. Material: PBMCs, obtained around 40 weeks after starting pembrolizumab. The receptors shown here come from an adult with mismatch repair-deficient cancer.

The chain uses TRBV19 and TRBJ1-2, with 7 bases lining up with TRBD1. Germline CDR1 reads LNHDA; CDR2 reads SQIVND (reference sequence). The junction had 8 bases not matched to a gene; V was cut back by 7 bases and J by 3 bases. The CDR3 runs 14 residues. CDR3 in amino acids: CASTRTGTDYGYTF. The CDR3 DNA follows: TGTGCCAGTACCCGTACCGGGACAGACTATGGCTACACCTTC.

The rearrangement joins TRBV10-3 to TRBJ2-1, with 7 positions matching TRBD1. The CDR3 covers 14 residues. After removal of 8 bases from V and 6 bases from J, the junction contained 10 bases not matched to a gene. Per the germline V gene, CDR1 is ENHRY and CDR2 is SYGVKD. The CDR3 region is CAIQGQGVFNEQFF. CDR3 sequence (DNA): TGTGCCATCCAAGGGCAGGGGGTGTTCAATGAGCAGTTCTTC.

The chain links TRBV10-1 to TRBJ2-3; D perhaps matches TRBD2 (6 bases). The germline CDR1 and CDR2 sequences are WNHNN and SYGVQD (reference sequence). V was cut by 5 bases and J by 3 bases, with 18 bases left in between. The CDR3 totals 16 residues. The CDR3 spells CASSKTWRGGTDTQYF. CDR3 DNA sequence: TGCGCCAGCAGTAAAACCTGGCGGGGTGGGACAGATACGCAGTATTTT.

V is TRBV4-2 and J is TRBJ2-7; TRBD1 matches at 9 bases. CDR1 is LGHNA, CDR2 YNFKEQ, per germline. The CDR3 sequence is 14 residues long. Trimming cost V 4 bases and J 5 bases; bases outside gene matches: 6. CDR3 in DNA: TGTGCCAGCAGCCCCCGGACAGGGGAGAACGAGCAGTACTTC. It encodes CASSPRTGENEQYF.

This chain uses TRBV9 with TRBJ2-1; 7 nucleotides match TRBD1. Germline V gene lookup returns CDR1 SGDLS and CDR2 YYNGEE. This CDR3 spans 16 amino acids. V lost 4 bases and J lost 2; bases outside the gene matches: 9. For the CDR3, the DNA is TGTGCCAGCAGCCACAGTGCAGACAGGGCCTACAATGAGCAGTTCTTC. Residues: CASSHSADRAYNEQFF.

Comment on this clone: A junction boundary mismatches the germline segment, possibly from a read error. The rearrangement joins TRBV7-7 to TRBJ2-1; 8 bases match TRBD2. Germline CDR1 SSHAT, CDR2 FNYEAQ (reference sequence). This CDR3 is built from 17 residues. The CDR3 nucleotides are TGTGCTAGCAGCTTATCCTTTGCGGGAGGATCCTACAATGAGCAGTTCTTC. As protein: CASSLSFAGGSYNEQFF.

The chain uses TRBV20-1 and TRBJ2-1; D is ambiguous. Germline V gives CDR1 DFQATT, CDR2 SNEGSKA (reference sequence). Trimming left V 2 bases short and J 5 bases short, with 4 bases between. The CDR3 has 11 amino acids. CDR3 amino acids: CSARFNNEQFF. In DNA form, the CDR3 reads TGCAGTGCTAGATTCAACAATGAGCAGTTCTTC.

The chain is built from TRBV7-2 and TRBJ2-1; D not certain. The CDR3 sequence is 15 residues long. The germline CDR1 and CDR2 sequences are SGHTA and FQGNSA. Deletions cut 5 bases from V and 4 bases from J, with 15 bases between. The CDR3 coding sequence is TGTGCCAGCAGCCCCGAGAGACTGGCATACAATGAGCAGTTCTTC. Protein product: CASSPERLAYNEQFF.

This clone has only one observation. The rearrangement uses TRBV5-5 and TRBJ1-2; 12 nucleotides line up with TRBD1. CDR3 length: 15 amino acids. The germline V gene has CDR1 SGHKS and CDR2 YYEKEE (reference sequence). Losses at the gene ends were 0 bases for V and 9 bases for J; bases not matched to a gene: 6. CDR3 nucleotides: TGTGCCAGCAGCTTGGGGGGGACAGGGGGCAATCGCTACACCTTC. Its protein product is CASSLGGTGGNRYTF.

The rearrangement links TRBV5-1 to TRBJ1-1; D not resolved. Germline-derived CDR1 and CDR2 are SGHRS and YFSETQ. V dropped 4 bases and J dropped 1 base, with 5 bases sitting between them. The CDR3 runs to 12 residues. The CDR3, as DNA: TGCGCCAGCAGCGAGAAGAACACTGAAGCTTTCTTT. Translating gives CASSEKNTEAFF. Looking up the rest from reference TRBV5-1 and TRBJ1-1 gives the full variable domain: KAGVTQTPRYLIKTRGQQVTLSCSPISGHRSVSWYQQTPGQGLQFLFEYFSETQRNKGNFPGRFSGRQFSNSRSEMNVSTLELGDSALYLCASSEKNTEAFFGQGTRLTVV.

V gene TRBV29-1 combines with J gene TRBJ2-3, with 8 nucleotides matching TRBD2. The ends lost 0 bases at V and 5 bases at J; junction bases unmatched: 7. CDR3 length: 15 residues. Per the germline V gene, CDR1 is SQVTM and CDR2 is ANQGSEA. The chain's CDR3 is CSVEDRSGSVDTQYF. The DNA for the CDR3 is TGCAGCGTTGAAGATAGAAGCGGGAGTGTAGATACGCAGTATTTT.

This clone was counted a few times. The V gene is TRBV11-2, the J gene TRBJ2-7; D gene uncertain. Trimming left V 5 bases short and J 4 bases short, with 15 bases between. Germline-derived CDR1 and CDR2 are SGHAT and FQNNGV. This CDR3 has 14 residues. Here the CDR3 DNA reads TGTGCCAGCAGCCCCGCCCTTGGGCTTTACGAGCAGTACTTC. This sequence encodes CASSPALGLYEQYF.

V gene TRBV28 combines with J gene TRBJ1-2; 8 bases are shared with TRBD1. There are 20 residues in the CDR3. Losses at the gene ends were 6 bases for V and 2 bases for J; bases not matched to a gene: 23. Looked up from germline, CDR1 is MDHEN and CDR2 is SYDVKM. The CDR3 reads CASRPTRLWSGQADNYGYTF. The CDR3 DNA sequence: TGTGCCAGCAGACCTACACGTCTTTGGTCGGGACAGGCCGACAACTATGGCTACACCTTC.

In DNA form, the CDR3 reads TGTGCCAGCAGCTTGAGACAGGGGGCGTACAATGAGCAGTTCTTC. It encodes CASSLRQGAYNEQFF. V usage is TRBV5-4 and J usage is TRBJ2-1; TRBD1 agrees at 10 bases. CDR1 and CDR2 (germline): SGHNT, YYREEE (reference sequence). Unmatched junction bases numbered 2, after V lost 1 base and J lost 4 bases. The CDR3 is made up of 15 amino acids. Together with reference TRBV5-4 and TRBJ2-1, the CDR3 gives the full variable domain: ETGVTQSPTHLIKTRGQQVTLRCSSQSGHNTVSWYQQALGQGPQFIFQYYREEENGRGNFPPRFSGLQFPNYSSELNVNALELDDSALYLCASSLRQGAYNEQFFGPGTRLTVL.

The V and J genes are TRBV14 and TRBJ2-1, with D uncertain. The CDR3 covers 13 residues. Germline assignment: CDR1 SGHDN and CDR2 FVKESK. Trimming took off 1 base at V and 9 bases at J, with 10 bases between the two ends. In DNA form, the CDR3 reads TGTGCCAGCAGCCAAGGGCTCATCATTGAGCAGTTCTTC. Encoded protein: CASSQGLIIEQFF.

This chain joins TRBV6-6 and TRBJ2-7; no reliable D call. This CDR3 is 14 amino acids long. From germline, CDR1 is MNHNY and CDR2 SVGAGI (reference sequence). Trimming left V 2 bases short and J 5 bases short, with 13 bases between. This CDR3 is CASSYPNNADEQYF. Written as DNA, the CDR3 is TGTGCCAGCAGTTACCCAAACAACGCCGACGAGCAGTACTTC.

This chain connects TRBV6-6 to TRBJ1-2, with a possible D match to TRBD1 (5 bases). Germline CDR1 and CDR2: MNHNY and SVGAGI (reference sequence). The CDR3 loop spans 14 amino acids. The V and J ends lost 1 base and 6 bases respectively, with 12 bases between them. The chain's CDR3 is CASSYLDSPNGYTF. CDR3 DNA: TGTGCCAGCAGTTACTTAGACAGCCCCAATGGCTACACCTTC.

This clone was counted a few times. The chain recombines TRBV27 with TRBJ2-7, with TRBD1 matching 10 bases. Germline V gene lookup returns CDR1 MNHEY and CDR2 SMNVEV (reference sequence). The V gene end was trimmed by 4 bases and the J gene end by 2 bases; junction bases not matched to a gene: 5. CDR3 length: 15 amino acids. The CDR3 here is CASSSPGTGAYEQYF. CDR3 in DNA: TGTGCCAGCAGTTCACCCGGGACAGGGGCCTACGAGCAGTACTTC.

This clone appeared a single time. CDR3 sequence: CASEVGRLGEQFF. The CDR3 nucleotides are TGTGCCAGCGAAGTCGGGAGGCTGGGGGAGCAGTTCTTC. This chain connects TRBV28 to TRBJ2-1; 7 bases are a match to TRBD2. CDR1 is MDHEN, CDR2 SYDVKM, per germline. The J segment lost 10 bases and the V segment lost 8 bases, leaving 11 bases of the junction unmatched. The CDR3 runs to 13 residues.

J is TRBJ1-3 and V is TRBV9; D is undetermined. Per the germline V gene, CDR1 is SGDLS and CDR2 is YYNGEE. Trimming shortened V by 0 bases and J by 0 bases, and 13 bases separated the two germline ends. CDR3 length equals 17 residues. CDR3 sequence: CASSVATGTSSGNTIYF. The CDR3 DNA reads TGTGCCAGCAGCGTAGCAACGGGAACCTCCTCTGGAAACACCATATATTTT.

This chain connects TRBV5-1 to TRBJ1-1, with D hard to call. CDR3 length equals 13 residues. The V end was cut by 4 bases, the J end by 3 bases, with 10 bases between. Germline loops: CDR1 SGHRS, CDR2 YFSETQ. Here the CDR3 DNA reads TGCGCCAGCAGCGAACAGTTGGACACTGAAGCTTTCTTT. Translated, it gives CASSEQLDTEAFF.

This clone was seen only a few times. This chain connects TRBV10-1 to TRBJ2-7; D not resolved. V was cut by 3 bases and J by 5 bases, with 8 bases left in between. Germline assignment: CDR1 WNHNN and CDR2 SYGVQD (reference sequence). The CDR3 loop spans 12 amino acids. DNA for the CDR3: TGCGCCAGCAGTGATCCGGAGAACGAGCAGTACTTC. This sequence encodes CASSDPENEQYF.

This clone has a single count. The chain joins TRBV7-3 to TRBJ1-1; no reliable D call. The CDR3 length is 13 residues. Deletions cut 5 bases from V and 4 bases from J, with 11 bases between. The germline V gene encodes CDR1 SGHTA and CDR2 FQGTGA. The chain's CDR3 is CASSASWSTEAFF. The CDR3 DNA is TGTGCCAGCAGCGCCTCTTGGAGCACTGAAGCTTTCTTT. Supplemented by reference TRBV7-3 and TRBJ1-1, the full variable domain reads GAGVSQTPSNKVTEKGKYVELRCDPISGHTALYWYRQSLGQGPEFLIYFQGTGAADDSGLPNDRFFAVRPEGSVSTLKIQRTERGDSAVYLCASSASWSTEAFFGQGTRLTVV.

V is TRBV5-1 and J is TRBJ1-2; tentatively, D is TRBD1 (6 bases). This CDR3 comprises 18 residues. The ends were cut back, 0 bases at V and 7 bases at J, with 25 bases in the middle. Germline V gene sequence: CDR1 SGHRS, CDR2 YFSETQ. CDR3: CASSLVPGLAGDLSGYTF. The CDR3 DNA reads as TGCGCCAGCAGCTTGGTACCGGGTTTAGCAGGGGATCTGTCTGGCTACACCTTC.